Shown below are 25 T cell receptor beta chains from a single sample sequenced in a study of OX40 agonist ivuxolimab in advanced cancers. Generated by immunoSEQ multiplex PCR, the TCRdb table keeps only in-frame clones and is missing some. The repertoire includes 55,000 to 75,000 clones, nearly 85% of them detected once, and approximately 10% sits in the top ten. This sample comprised CD4+ or CD8+ T cells sorted from blood, obtained in a trial of the OX40 agonist ivuxolimab. Receptors originate from an adult with an advanced solid tumor such as melanoma, head and neck, liver or kidney cancer.

The chain is built from TRBV4-2 and TRBJ1-2; no clear D. There are 13 residues in the CDR3. Germline V gene sequence: CDR1 LGHNA, CDR2 YNFKEQ. V was shortened by 0 bases and J by 7 bases, with 9 bases between the two germline ends. CDR3 loop: CASSQDAGFGYTF. DNA of the CDR3: TGTGCCAGCAGCCAAGATGCCGGGTTTGGCTACACCTTC.

The genes are TRBV27 and TRBJ1-1; D uncertain. The germline V gene has CDR1 MNHEY and CDR2 SMNVEV (reference sequence). V lost 0 bases and J 4 bases, leaving 6 bases between the germline ends. This CDR3 contains 13 residues. CDR3 nucleotides: TGTGCCAGCAGTTTATCGCGGCTCACTGAAGCTTTCTTT. As protein: CASSLSRLTEAFF.

The chain couples TRBV5-4 to TRBJ2-5; D possibly matches TRBD1 or TRBD2 (6 bases each). V lost 4 bases, J lost 3 bases, and 13 bases lay in between. This CDR3 has 14 residues. Germline loops: CDR1 SGHNT, CDR2 YYREEE (reference sequence). Here the CDR3 DNA reads TGTGCCAGCAGCCCCGGGGGCAGCGAAGAGACCCAGTACTTC. It translates to CASSPGGSEETQYF.

This chain links TRBV4-1 with TRBJ2-7; maybe TRBD2 (6 bases). The germline V gene encodes CDR1 MGHRA and CDR2 YSYEKL. This CDR3 spans 16 amino acids. Trimming left V 4 bases short and J 3 bases short, with 19 bases between. CDR3 sequence (DNA): TGCGCCAGCAGCCGTGCTTCGGGAGCGCCTTTCTACGAGCAGTACTTC. Its protein is CASSRASGAPFYEQYF.

The gene calls are TRBV18 and TRBJ1-1, with D unclear. The CDR3 covers 14 residues. V lost 1 base and J 3 bases, leaving 9 bases between the germline ends. From germline, CDR1 is KGHSH and CDR2 LQKENI. The CDR3 protein is CASSPRTPYTEAFF. Written as DNA, the CDR3 is TGTGCCAGCTCACCACGAACGCCGTACACTGAAGCTTTCTTT.

This clone was counted between two and nine times. The genes are TRBV7-3 and TRBJ2-1; 9 nucleotides agree with TRBD2. The ends lost 5 bases at V and 0 bases at J; junction bases unmatched: 5. Germline loops: CDR1 SGHTA, CDR2 FQGTGA. CDR3 length equals 16 residues. CDR3 bases: TGTGCCAGCAGCGTTAGCGGGGGCAGCTCCTACAATGAGCAGTTCTTC. Protein product: CASSVSGGSSYNEQFF.

The gene calls are TRBV6-1 and TRBJ1-5; D uncertain. In germline, CDR1 is MNHNS, CDR2 SASEGT. Between the trimmed V and J ends, which lost 3 bases and 0 bases, there was a span of 6 bases. The CDR3 extends over 14 amino acids. This CDR3 is CASSDGDSNQPQHF. CDR3 DNA sequence: TGTGCCAGCAGTGACGGTGATAGCAATCAGCCCCAGCATTTT.

The chain recombines TRBV7-2 with TRBJ1-1; a weak D match, TRBD1 (6 bases). This CDR3 is built from 13 residues. V lost 5 bases and J 11 bases, leaving 18 bases between the germline ends. Germline V gene lookup returns CDR1 SGHTA and CDR2 FQGNSA. CDR3 coding DNA: TGTGCCAGCAGCCGGGGGGCAGGGGAGTCGGCTTTCTTT. Amino acids: CASSRGAGESAFF.

This sequence joins TRBV28 and TRBJ1-3, with D unclear. Germline values: CDR1 MDHEN, CDR2 SYDVKM. The V end was cut by 3 bases, the J end by 1 base, with 7 bases between. The CDR3 extends over 14 amino acids. The CDR3, as DNA: TGTGCCAGCAGTTTTGTGGGTTCTGGAAACACCATATATTTT. Protein sequence: CASSFVGSGNTIYF. The full variable domain, with the rest looked up from reference TRBV28 and TRBJ1-3, is DVKVTQSSRYLVKRTGEKVFLECVQDMDHENMFWYRQDPGLGLRLIYFSYDVKMKEKGDIPEGYSVSREKKERFSLILESASTNQTSMYLCASSFVGSGNTIYFGEGSWLTVV.

The table lists this clone with many counts. V and J are TRBV5-8 and TRBJ1-4; D unresolved. Germline CDR1 is SGHTS and CDR2 is YDEGEE. The ends were cut back, 1 base at V and 3 bases at J, with 10 bases in the middle. There are 15 residues in the CDR3. CDR3 region: CASSLRTAPNEKLFF. CDR3 nucleotide sequence: TGTGCCAGCAGCTTGAGGACGGCCCCTAATGAAAAACTGTTTTTT. Together with reference TRBV5-8 and TRBJ1-4, the CDR3 gives the full variable domain: EAGVTQSPTHLIKTRGQQATLRCSPISGHTSVYWYQQALGLGLQFLLWYDEGEERNRGNFPPRFSGRQFPNYSSELNVNALELEDSALYLCASSLRTAPNEKLFFGSGTQLSVL.

The CDR3 sequence is CASSLTSGGSYEQYF. In DNA form, the CDR3 reads TGTGCCAGCAGCTTGACTAGCGGGGGCTCCTACGAGCAGTACTTC. The chain is built from TRBV7-2 and TRBJ2-7; 12 positions agree with TRBD2. The V and J ends lost 3 bases and 0 bases, in that order; junction bases with no gene match: 0. CDR1 and CDR2 (germline): SGHTA, FQGNSA. The CDR3 is 15 amino acids. Full variable domain (remainder filled in from reference TRBV7-2 and TRBJ2-7): GAGVSQSPSNKVTEKGKDVELRCDPISGHTALYWYRQSLGQGLEFLIYFQGNSAPDKSGLPSDRFSAERTGGSVSTLTIQRTQQEDSAVYLCASSLTSGGSYEQYFGPGTRLTVT.

The CDR3 spells CASSVGADSYNEQFF. The CDR3 nucleotides are TGTGCCAGCAGCGTAGGGGCAGACTCCTACAATGAGCAGTTCTTC. This chain joins TRBV9 and TRBJ2-1; D remains unclear. The V gene's germline CDR1 is SGDLS and CDR2 YYNGEE. This CDR3 is 15 amino acids long. V lost 0 bases and J lost 0, with 7 bases in between.

This chain uses TRBV5-1 with TRBJ2-2; a possible D gene is TRBD1 (6 bases). Trimming took off 1 base at V and 0 bases at J, with 10 bases between the two ends. CDR1 is SGHRS, CDR2 YFSETQ, per germline. The CDR3 has 16 amino acids. DNA for the CDR3: TGCGCCAGCAGCTTGATGAGGACAGCGAACACCGGGGAGCTGTTTTTT. Its translation is CASSLMRTANTGELFF.

This sequence joins TRBV2 and TRBJ2-2; 7 bases are a match to TRBD2. J gave up 4 bases and V 9 bases, and 11 bases lay outside the gene matches. The CDR3 has 15 residues. The germline CDR1 and CDR2 sequences are SNHLY and FYNNEI. The CDR3 DNA reads as TGTGCCAGTGGGGGGGGAGCGGTGGGCACCGGGGAGCTGTTTTTT. Translating gives CASGGGAVGTGELFF.

This clone was seen only once. This chain joins TRBV6-5 and TRBJ1-2; D unclear. The CDR3 runs 14 residues. CDR1 and CDR2 (germline): MNHEY, SVGAGI. Trimming shortened V by 5 bases and J by 5 bases, and 15 bases separated the two germline ends. For the CDR3, the DNA is TGTGCCAGCAGTCCGAAATCCCTTGGGTATGGCTACACCTTC. It encodes CASSPKSLGYGYTF.

The chain recombines TRBV6-1 with TRBJ2-6; tentative D call: TRBD2 (6 bases). This CDR3 comprises 15 residues. V was clipped by 7 bases and J by 2 bases, with 12 bases between them. Germline V CDR1 and CDR2: MNHNS, SASEGT. The CDR3: CASIGWGAGANVLTF. The CDR3 DNA reads TGTGCCAGCATAGGTTGGGGGGCTGGGGCCAACGTCCTGACTTTC.

The chain has TRBV10-2 and TRBJ2-1, with 7 bases lining up with TRBD2. Germline-derived CDR1 and CDR2 are WSHSY and SAAADI. The CDR3 has 16 amino acids. V trimming: 3 bases; J trimming: 0 bases; junction bases outside the gene matches: 5. The CDR3 loop is CASSDPGGLSYNEQFF. The CDR3 nucleotides are TGCGCCAGCAGTGACCCGGGAGGCCTCTCCTACAATGAGCAGTTCTTC.

The gene calls are TRBV27 and TRBJ2-2; D unclear. Per germline, CDR1 MNHEY and CDR2 SMNVEV (reference sequence). V was cut by 6 bases and J by 2 bases, with 28 bases left in between. The CDR3 spans 20 residues. CDR3 sequence: CASSYKPTRAQSVNTGELFF. CDR3 DNA: TGTGCCAGCAGCTACAAGCCGACCCGCGCTCAGAGCGTCAACACCGGGGAGCTGTTTTTT.

The J gene is TRBJ1-1, the V gene TRBV4-1; no clear D. CDR1 and CDR2 (germline): MGHRA, YSYEKL. The CDR3 has 15 residues. V was trimmed by 1 base and J by 6 bases, leaving 15 bases between them. The DNA for the CDR3 is TGCGCCAGCAGCCAAGTAGAACGACTCGCCCCTGAAGCTTTCTTT. Its translation is CASSQVERLAPEAFF.

The V call is TRBV6-1, the J call TRBJ1-6; no clear D gene. The CDR3 runs to 13 residues. The V and J ends lost 2 bases and 9 bases respectively, with 8 bases between them. Per germline, CDR1 MNHNS and CDR2 SASEGT. The CDR3 DNA is TGTGCCAGCAGTGAACTCCTTATTTCACCCCTCCACTTT. It codes for CASSELLISPLHF.

The rearrangement links TRBV19 to TRBJ1-1; TRBD1 matches at 8 bases. The CDR3 is made up of 14 amino acids. From germline, CDR1 is LNHDA and CDR2 SQIVND (reference sequence). Germline trimming cut 5 bases from V and 4 bases from J; bases unmatched to any gene: 6. The chain's CDR3 is CASSLDRGGTEAFF. CDR3 nucleotide sequence: TGTGCCAGTAGTCTCGACAGGGGCGGCACTGAAGCTTTCTTT. The whole variable domain, remainder taken from reference TRBV19 and TRBJ1-1, is DGGITQSPKYLFRKEGQNVTLSCEQNLNHDAMYWYRQDPGQGLRLIYYSQIVNDFQKGDIAEGYSVSREKKESFPLTVTSAQKNPTAFYLCASSLDRGGTEAFFGQGTRLTVV.

The CDR3 coding sequence is TGTGCCAGCAGCCAAGATTTCGGGAGTAGGGCAGATACGCAGTATTTT. Its translation: CASSQDFGSRADTQYF. This chain uses TRBV14 with TRBJ2-3; tentative D call: TRBD2 (6 bases). V lost 0 bases and J 4 bases, leaving 14 bases between the germline ends. The CDR3 spans 16 residues. Germline V gene data show CDR1 as SGHDN and CDR2 as FVKESK.

The genes are TRBV28 and TRBJ1-6; D unclear. Trimming cost V 7 bases and J 7 bases, with 17 bases left between them. This CDR3 is built from 15 residues. Germline V gene sequence: CDR1 MDHEN, CDR2 SYDVKM. CDR3 loop: CASTPRREGNSPLHF. The CDR3 nucleotides are TGTGCCAGCACCCCGCGAAGGGAGGGAAATTCACCCCTCCACTTT.

The chain couples TRBV9 to TRBJ2-5; 10 nucleotides align to TRBD1. The germline V gene has CDR1 SGDLS and CDR2 YYNGEE. V was clipped by 3 bases and J by 5 bases; unmatched bases: 10. This CDR3 region has 16 residues. This CDR3 reads CASSARPDRGPETQYF. The CDR3 bases are TGTGCCAGCAGCGCCCGACCCGACAGGGGGCCGGAGACCCAGTACTTC.

This clone was seen a handful of times. The rearrangement joins TRBV4-1 to TRBJ2-1; D gene uncertain. The CDR3 sequence is 15 residues long. CDR1 is MGHRA and CDR2 is YSYEKL in the germline V gene. V lost 0 bases, J lost 3 bases, and 9 bases lay in between. For the CDR3, the DNA is TGCGCCAGCAGCCAAGACGGAGCCCTCTACAATGAGCAGTTCTTC. Protein product: CASSQDGALYNEQFF.